One sample yielded the 9 T cell receptor beta chains listed below, sequenced in a study of persistence of HIV-infected CD4 T cells (dated by TCRdb to 2018 to 2021). Explained via the paper, the treatment or condition label denotes: suppressive antiretroviral therapy. A pool of overlapping 15-mer peptides from HIV-1 Gag, at about 0.92 ug per peptide per mL, was used to stimulate the cells. Responding CD4+ T cells were sorted by upregulation of both CD40 ligand and CD69. Their antigens remain unidentified. The immunoSEQ hsTCRB assay version 4, run in survey mode, was used to sequence TCRbeta repertoires from genomic DNA. TCRdb stores this immuneACCESS table with in-frame sequences only. Part of the clones is absent; in the studies checked, under half of the shortfall reflects unresolved V genes, and no reason is known for the rest. Across this sample there are about 27,000 clones, with under 80% seen only once. The ten largest clones represent about 1.7% of the sample.

The source was CD4+ T cells sorted from PBMCs after approximately 19-hour stimulation, collected from a patient who received antiretroviral therapy. The label giving this sample's cell subset or site can be read as: CD40L+CD69+ CD4 T cells responding to HIV-1 Gag peptides. These receptors all come from an adult man with HIV who was CMV-seropositive.

The chain recombines TRBV25-1 with TRBJ1-4, with D tentatively TRBD1 (5 bases). The CDR3 spans 15 residues. Trimming removed 11 bases at V and 4 bases at J, with 20 bases between. The V gene's germline CDR1 is MGHDK and CDR2 SYGVNS. Written as DNA, the CDR3 is TGTGCCCCTCACGGGGGGAGGGAACTTAATGAAAAACTGTTTTTT. This encodes CAPHGGRELNEKLFF.

The chain employs TRBV2 and TRBJ2-2, with a tentative D call TRBD1 (6 bases). This CDR3 spans 15 amino acids. Trimming left V 5 bases short and J 5 bases short, with 15 bases between. Germline lookup yields CDR1 SNHLY and CDR2 FYNNEI. CDR3 loop: CASSTGTQGTGELFF. Written as DNA, the CDR3 is TGTGCCAGCAGTACCGGGACACAAGGGACCGGGGAGCTGTTTTTT.

This clone was seen only a few times. In the same sample, other DNA sequences code for this CDR3. V and J are TRBV7-9 and TRBJ1-3; 11 nucleotides agree with TRBD1. V shed 4 bases, J shed 7 bases, and the junction held 3 bases outside the gene matches. This CDR3 has 14 amino acids. Per germline, CDR1 SEHNR and CDR2 FQNEAQ (reference sequence). CDR3 amino acids: CASSSWDRGNTIYF. CDR3 DNA sequence: TGTGCCAGCAGCTCATGGGACAGGGGGAACACCATATATTTT.

CDR3 loop: CASNSVPPGLRTGEQFF. In DNA, the CDR3 is TGCGCCAGCAATTCCGTACCCCCGGGACTCCGGACGGGTGAGCAGTTCTTC. The rearrangement uses TRBV5-1 and TRBJ2-1; D is perhaps TRBD2 (6 bases). The CDR3 extends over 17 amino acids. The germline V gene encodes CDR1 SGHRS and CDR2 YFSETQ. V was shortened by 6 bases and J by 9 bases, with 28 bases between the two germline ends.

The rearrangement links TRBV6-4 to TRBJ1-5, with 7 positions matching TRBD1. The CDR3 covers 13 residues. Germline values: CDR1 MRHNA, CDR2 SNTAGT. Trimming cost V 6 bases and J 6 bases; bases outside gene matches: 5. CDR3 region: CASRGTVIQPQHF. The CDR3 region has the DNA TGTGCCAGCAGAGGGACAGTAATTCAGCCCCAGCATTTT.

This rearrangement joins TRBV6-5 to TRBJ2-1; D is unresolved. The CDR3 runs 15 residues. Between the trimmed V and J ends, which lost 6 bases and 0 bases, there was a span of 12 bases. Germline V CDR1 and CDR2: MNHEY, SVGAGI. The CDR3 bases are TGTGCCAGCAGGTCAACCGCGAGCTCCTACAATGAGCAGTTCTTC. Its translation: CASRSTASSYNEQFF.

The CDR3 is CAISGGRGRQGTRNEQFF. The CDR3 DNA reads as TGTGCCATCAGTGGGGGGAGGGGCCGACAGGGTACTAGGAATGAGCAGTTCTTC. This rearrangement joins TRBV10-3 to TRBJ2-1; D possibly uses TRBD1 or TRBD2 (7 bases each). The CDR3 runs 18 residues. Deletions cut 4 bases from V and 7 bases from J, with 26 bases between. CDR1 is ENHRY, CDR2 SYGVKD, per germline.

V usage is TRBV19 and J usage is TRBJ2-1, with TRBD1 matching over 12 bases. In germline, CDR1 is LNHDA, CDR2 SQIVND (reference sequence). Losses at the gene ends were 5 bases for V and 2 bases for J; bases not matched to a gene: 10. The CDR3 sequence is 18 residues long. The CDR3 DNA reads as TGTGCCAGTAGTTCCGGGACAGGGGGCCTGAAGACCTACAATGAGCAGTTCTTC. The encoded protein is CASSSGTGGLKTYNEQFF. Filled out from reference TRBV19 and TRBJ2-1, the complete variable domain reads DGGITQSPKYLFRKEGQNVTLSCEQNLNHDAMYWYRQDPGQGLRLIYYSQIVNDFQKGDIAEGYSVSREKKESFPLTVTSAQKNPTAFYLCASSSGTGGLKTYNEQFFGPGTRLTVL.

By share, this clone counts as medium-sized. This sequence joins TRBV5-1 and TRBJ1-2; 10 nucleotides match TRBD1. With 4 bases clipped from V and 8 bases from J, the junction kept 11 bases outside the gene matches. The CDR3 consists of 15 residues. In germline, CDR1 is SGHRS, CDR2 YFSETQ. CDR3 DNA sequence: TGCGCCAGCAGCGACTCATCGACAGGGGGCGGCGGCTACACCTTC. Protein product: CASSDSSTGGGGYTF.